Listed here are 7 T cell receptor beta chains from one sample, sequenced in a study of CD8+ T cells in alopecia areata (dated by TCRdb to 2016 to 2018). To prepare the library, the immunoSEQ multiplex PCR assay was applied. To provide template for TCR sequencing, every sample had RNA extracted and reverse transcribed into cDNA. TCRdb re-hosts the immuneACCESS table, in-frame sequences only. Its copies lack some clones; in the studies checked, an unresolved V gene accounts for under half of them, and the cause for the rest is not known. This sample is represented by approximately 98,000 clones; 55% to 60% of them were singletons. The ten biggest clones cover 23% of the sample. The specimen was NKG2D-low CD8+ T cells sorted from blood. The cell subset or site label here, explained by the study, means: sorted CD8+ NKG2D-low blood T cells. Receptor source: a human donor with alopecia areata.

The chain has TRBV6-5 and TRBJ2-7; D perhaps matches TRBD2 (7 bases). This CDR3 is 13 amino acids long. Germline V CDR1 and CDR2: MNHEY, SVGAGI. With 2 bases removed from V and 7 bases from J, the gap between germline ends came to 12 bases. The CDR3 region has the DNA TGTGCCAGCAGTTACGGGGGGGCGGAAGAGCAGTACTTC. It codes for CASSYGGAEEQYF.

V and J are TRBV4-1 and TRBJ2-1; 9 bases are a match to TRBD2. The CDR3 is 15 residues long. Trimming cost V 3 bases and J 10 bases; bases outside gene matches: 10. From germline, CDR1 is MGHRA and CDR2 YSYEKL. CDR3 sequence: CASSHKREVVDEQFF. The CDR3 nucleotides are TGCGCCAGCAGCCACAAGCGGGAGGTTGTTGACGAGCAGTTCTTC.

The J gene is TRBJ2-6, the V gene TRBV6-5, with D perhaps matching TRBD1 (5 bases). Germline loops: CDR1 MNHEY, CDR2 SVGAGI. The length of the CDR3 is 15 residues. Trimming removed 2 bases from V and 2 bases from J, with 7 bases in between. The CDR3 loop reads CASSYRGAGANVLTF. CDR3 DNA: TGTGCCAGCAGTTACAGGGGCGCTGGGGCCAACGTCCTGACTTTC.

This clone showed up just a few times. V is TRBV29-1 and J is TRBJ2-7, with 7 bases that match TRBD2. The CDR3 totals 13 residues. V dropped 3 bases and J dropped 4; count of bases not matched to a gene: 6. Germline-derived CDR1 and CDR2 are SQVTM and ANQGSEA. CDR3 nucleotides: TGCAGCGTTGAGAGCGGGAATGGTTACGAGCAGTACTTC. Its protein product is CSVESGNGYEQYF.

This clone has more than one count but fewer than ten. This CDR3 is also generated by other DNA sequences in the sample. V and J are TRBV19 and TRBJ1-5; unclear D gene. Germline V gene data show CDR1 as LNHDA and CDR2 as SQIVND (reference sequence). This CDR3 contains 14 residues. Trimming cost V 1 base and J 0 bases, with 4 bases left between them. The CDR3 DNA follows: TGTGCCAGTAGTATAGGGTATAGCAATCAGCCCCAGCATTTT. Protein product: CASSIGYSNQPQHF.

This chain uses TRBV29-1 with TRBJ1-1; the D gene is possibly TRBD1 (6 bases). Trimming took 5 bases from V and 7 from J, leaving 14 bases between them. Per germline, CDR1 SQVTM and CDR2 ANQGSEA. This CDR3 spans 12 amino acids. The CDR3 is CSVPGGGGEAFF. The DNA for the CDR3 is TGCAGCGTTCCTGGGGGGGGCGGTGAAGCTTTCTTT.

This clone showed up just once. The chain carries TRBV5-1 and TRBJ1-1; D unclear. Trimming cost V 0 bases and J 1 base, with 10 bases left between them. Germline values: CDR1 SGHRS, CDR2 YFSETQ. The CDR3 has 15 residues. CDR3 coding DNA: TGCGCCAGCAGCTTGGTTGCCAGTTCGAACACTGAAGCTTTCTTT. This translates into CASSLVASSNTEAFF.